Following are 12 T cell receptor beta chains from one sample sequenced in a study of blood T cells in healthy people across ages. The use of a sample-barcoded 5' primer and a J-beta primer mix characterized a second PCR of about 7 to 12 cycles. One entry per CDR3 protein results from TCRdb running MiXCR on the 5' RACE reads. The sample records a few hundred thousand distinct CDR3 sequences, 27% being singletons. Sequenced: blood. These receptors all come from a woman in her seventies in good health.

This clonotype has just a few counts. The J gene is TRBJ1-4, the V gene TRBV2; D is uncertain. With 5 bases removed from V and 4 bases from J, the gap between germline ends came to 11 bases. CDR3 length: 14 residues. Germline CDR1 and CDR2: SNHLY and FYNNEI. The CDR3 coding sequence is TGTGCCAGCAGTTCCCGGCAGAATAATGAAAAACTGTTTTTT. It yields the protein CASSSRQNNEKLFF.

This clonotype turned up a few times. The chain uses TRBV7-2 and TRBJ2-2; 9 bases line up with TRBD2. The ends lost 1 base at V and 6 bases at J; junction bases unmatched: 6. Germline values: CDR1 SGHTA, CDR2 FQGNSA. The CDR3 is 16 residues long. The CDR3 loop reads CASSLDAGGPAGELFF. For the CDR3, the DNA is TGTGCCAGCAGCTTAGACGCGGGGGGGCCCGCCGGGGAGCTGTTTTTT. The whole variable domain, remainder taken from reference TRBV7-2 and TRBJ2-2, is GAGVSQSPSNKVTEKGKDVELRCDPISGHTALYWYRQSLGQGLEFLIYFQGNSAPDKSGLPSDRFSAERTGGSVSTLTIQRTQQEDSAVYLCASSLDAGGPAGELFFGEGSRLTVL.

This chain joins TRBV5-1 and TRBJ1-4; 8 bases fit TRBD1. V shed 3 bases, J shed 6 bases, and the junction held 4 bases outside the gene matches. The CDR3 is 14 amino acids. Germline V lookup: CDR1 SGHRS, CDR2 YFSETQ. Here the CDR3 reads CASSSGTGHEKLFF. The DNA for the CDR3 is TGCGCCAGCAGCTCCGGGACAGGCCATGAAAAACTGTTTTTT.

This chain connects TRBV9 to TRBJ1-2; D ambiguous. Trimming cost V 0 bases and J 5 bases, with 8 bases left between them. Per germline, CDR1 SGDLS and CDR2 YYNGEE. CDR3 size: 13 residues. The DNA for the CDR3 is TGTGCCAGCAGCGTAGCTGGGCAGTATGGCTACACCTTC. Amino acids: CASSVAGQYGYTF.

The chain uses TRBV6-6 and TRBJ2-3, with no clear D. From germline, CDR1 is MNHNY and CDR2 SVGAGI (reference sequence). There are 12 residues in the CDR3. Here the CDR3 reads CASQPTTDTQYF. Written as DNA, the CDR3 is TGTGCGAGTCAGCCGACCACAGATACGCAGTATTTT.

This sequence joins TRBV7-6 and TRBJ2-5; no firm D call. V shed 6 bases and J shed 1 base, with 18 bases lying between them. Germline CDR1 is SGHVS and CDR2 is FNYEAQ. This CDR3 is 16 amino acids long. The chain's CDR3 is CASSNRWENLQETQYF. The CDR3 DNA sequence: TGTGCCAGCAGTAATAGGTGGGAAAATCTCCAAGAGACCCAGTACTTC.

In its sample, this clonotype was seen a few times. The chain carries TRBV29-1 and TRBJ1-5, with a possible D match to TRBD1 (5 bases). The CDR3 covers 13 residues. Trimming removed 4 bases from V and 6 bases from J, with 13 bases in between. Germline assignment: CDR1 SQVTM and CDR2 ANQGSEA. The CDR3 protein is CSVVAGEGQPQHF. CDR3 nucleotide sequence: TGCAGCGTTGTGGCGGGGGAGGGTCAGCCCCAGCATTTT.

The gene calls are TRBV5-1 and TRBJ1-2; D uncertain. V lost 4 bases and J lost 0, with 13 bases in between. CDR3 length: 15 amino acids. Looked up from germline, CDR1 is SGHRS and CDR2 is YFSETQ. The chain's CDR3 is CASSLTREANYGYTF. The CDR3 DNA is TGCGCCAGCAGCCTTACAAGGGAAGCTAACTATGGCTACACCTTC.

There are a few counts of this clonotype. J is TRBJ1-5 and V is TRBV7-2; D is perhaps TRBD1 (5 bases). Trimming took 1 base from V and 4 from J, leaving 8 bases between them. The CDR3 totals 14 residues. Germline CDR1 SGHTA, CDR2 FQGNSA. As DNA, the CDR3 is TGTGCCAGCAGCTTAGGACAGACTAATCAGCCCCAGCATTTT. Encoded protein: CASSLGQTNQPQHF.

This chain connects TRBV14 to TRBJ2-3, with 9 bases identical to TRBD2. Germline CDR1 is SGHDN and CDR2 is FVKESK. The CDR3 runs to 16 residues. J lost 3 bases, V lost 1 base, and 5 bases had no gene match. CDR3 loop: CASSQGRGGATDTQYF. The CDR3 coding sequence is TGTGCCAGCAGCCAAGGCCGCGGGGGGGCAACAGATACGCAGTATTTT. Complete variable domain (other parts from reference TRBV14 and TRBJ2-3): EAGVTQFPSHSVIEKGQTVTLRCDPISGHDNLYWYRRVMGKEIKFLLHFVKESKQDESGMPNNRFLAERTGGTYSTLKVQPAELEDSGVYFCASSQGRGGATDTQYFGPGTRLTVL.

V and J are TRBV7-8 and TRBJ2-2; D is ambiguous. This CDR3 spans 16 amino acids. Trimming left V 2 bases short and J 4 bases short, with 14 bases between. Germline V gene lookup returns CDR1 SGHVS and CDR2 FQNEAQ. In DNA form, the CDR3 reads TGTGCCAGCAGCTTAACATACGACCGTACCACCGGGGAGCTGTTTTTT. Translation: CASSLTYDRTTGELFF. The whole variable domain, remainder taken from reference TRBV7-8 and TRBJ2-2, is GAGVSQSPRYKVAKRGQDVALRCDPISGHVSLFWYQQALGQGPEFLTYFQNEAQLDKSGLPSDRFFAERPEGSVSTLKIQRTQQEDSAVYLCASSLTYDRTTGELFFGEGSRLTVL.

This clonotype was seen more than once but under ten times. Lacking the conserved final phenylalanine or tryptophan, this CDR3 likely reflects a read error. CDR3: CASCYFHGGETQYL. The CDR3 coding sequence is TGTGCCAGCTGTTACTTTCATGGTGGAGAGACCCAGTACCTC. This sequence joins TRBV6-2 or TRBV6-3 and TRBJ2-5; D is unclear. The V gene's germline CDR1 is MNHEY and CDR2 SVGEGT. CDR3 size: 14 residues.